The 16 T cell receptor beta chains given below trace back to one sample, sequenced in a study of cytomegalovirus exposure and HLA in healthy donors. Clones were sequenced by immunoSEQ multiplex PCR, and TCRdb holds only the in-frame ones, with some missing. The sample yields about 400,000 clones, just over 85% seen once. Sequencing used PBMCs. Every receptor here comes from a woman aged 18 to 35 in good health and CMV-seronegative.

J is TRBJ1-1 and V is TRBV4-2; no clear D gene. There are 15 residues in the CDR3. The germline V gene encodes CDR1 LGHNA and CDR2 YNFKEQ. V was trimmed by 0 bases and J by 1 base, leaving 9 bases between them. CDR3 region: CASSQDGRGNTEAFF. The CDR3 region has the DNA TGTGCCAGCAGCCAAGATGGTCGAGGGAACACTGAAGCTTTCTTT.

This clone showed up just once. The chain links TRBV5-4 to TRBJ2-1; no clear D. Germline V lookup: CDR1 SGHNT, CDR2 YYREEE (reference sequence). With 9 bases removed from V and 9 bases from J, the gap between germline ends came to 19 bases. CDR3 length: 13 residues. The CDR3 DNA sequence: TGTGCCACTACACATGCAGTCCGACTTGAGCAGTTCTTC. It encodes CATTHAVRLEQFF.

The DNA for the CDR3 is TGTGCCTGGAGTTTAAAATATCAGCGGCTCACAGATACGCAGTATTTT. Residues: CAWSLKYQRLTDTQYF. The rearrangement links TRBV30 to TRBJ2-3; TRBD2 is a possible D gene (5 bases). The CDR3 runs to 16 residues. Germline-derived CDR1 and CDR2 are GTSNPN and SVGIG (reference sequence). The V and J ends lost 2 bases and 2 bases respectively, with 17 bases between them.

V usage is TRBV2 and J usage is TRBJ2-2; D uncertain. Per the germline V gene, CDR1 is SNHLY and CDR2 is FYNNEI. The length of the CDR3 is 15 residues. V lost 1 base to trimming and J lost 2 bases, with 8 bases between them. The CDR3, as DNA: TGTGCCAGCAGTGAAGTTGCGACTAACACCGGGGAGCTGTTTTTT. Amino acid sequence: CASSEVATNTGELFF.

The chain is built from TRBV5-1 and TRBJ1-1; D is possibly TRBD1 (5 bases). The CDR3 is made up of 14 amino acids. Germline V gene sequence: CDR1 SGHRS, CDR2 YFSETQ. V shed 0 bases and J shed 1 base, with 7 bases lying between them. The CDR3: CASSLVGQNTEAFF. The CDR3 nucleotides are TGCGCCAGCAGCTTGGTAGGACAGAACACTGAAGCTTTCTTT.

The J gene is TRBJ1-2, the V gene TRBV5-4; 10 bases align to TRBD1. CDR3 length equals 16 residues. Germline V gene lookup returns CDR1 SGHNT and CDR2 YYREEE (reference sequence). Unmatched junction bases numbered 8, after V lost 3 bases and J lost 3 bases. DNA for the CDR3: TGTGCCAGCAGCTCCCCCGGGACAGGGGAATACTATGGCTACACCTTC. It yields the protein CASSSPGTGEYYGYTF.

This clone turned up a few times. The chain carries TRBV11-2 and TRBJ2-7; 7 nucleotides line up with TRBD2. The V gene end was trimmed by 5 bases and the J gene end by 9 bases; junction bases not matched to a gene: 7. The CDR3 length is 12 residues. From germline, CDR1 is SGHAT and CDR2 FQNNGV. The CDR3 region is CASSPAGDPQYF. The CDR3 DNA reads as TGTGCCAGCAGCCCCGCGGGGGACCCGCAGTACTTC.

The chain uses TRBV5-1 and TRBJ2-7, with 13 nucleotides matching TRBD2. The CDR3 has 18 residues. Germline loops: CDR1 SGHRS, CDR2 YFSETQ. V shed 4 bases and J 3 bases; nucleotides not matched to a gene: 13. The CDR3 nucleotides read TGCGCCAGCAGCCGTTGGACTAGCGGGAGTCCCCTGGTCTACGAGCAGTACTTC. This translates into CASSRWTSGSPLVYEQYF.

This chain joins TRBV6-6 and TRBJ1-1; unclear D gene. This CDR3 is built from 14 residues. V shed 7 bases and J shed 1 base, with 13 bases lying between them. Germline assignment: CDR1 MNHNY and CDR2 SVGAGI (reference sequence). Written as DNA, the CDR3 is TGTGCCAGCACCCATTCCCGACAGAACACTGAAGCTTTCTTT. It codes for CASTHSRQNTEAFF.

Notes on this clone: Other DNA sequences from this sample encode an identical CDR3 as well. The J gene is TRBJ2-7, the V gene TRBV18; tentatively, D is TRBD2 (6 bases). V gave up 4 bases and J gave up 1 base, with 8 bases separating them. Germline values: CDR1 KGHSH, CDR2 LQKENI. CDR3 size: 13 residues. CDR3 nucleotide sequence: TGTGCCAGCTCACGGGGGGTTTCCTACGAGCAGTACTTC. This sequence encodes CASSRGVSYEQYF. The whole variable domain, remainder taken from reference TRBV18 and TRBJ2-7, is NAGVMQNPRHLVRRRGQEARLRCSPMKGHSHVYWYRQLPEEGLKFMVYLQKENIIDESGMPKERFSAEFPKEGPSILRIQQVVRGDSAAYFCASSRGVSYEQYFGPGTRLTVT.

The chain combines TRBV5-1 with TRBJ2-2, with 14 bases aligning to TRBD2. This CDR3 region has 18 residues. Looked up from germline, CDR1 is SGHRS and CDR2 is YFSETQ. J was trimmed by 4 bases and V by 7 bases; bases with no gene match: 12. The CDR3 region has the DNA TGCGCCAGCGAGGATCGACTAGCGGGGGGGCCGGTCACCGGGGAGCTGTTTTTT. Residues: CASEDRLAGGPVTGELFF.

This chain joins TRBV18 and TRBJ2-7; D is unresolved. The V end was cut by 1 base, the J end by 0 bases, with 4 bases between. Germline V gives CDR1 KGHSH, CDR2 LQKENI. There are 13 residues in the CDR3. The CDR3 reads CASSPRYSYEQYF. The CDR3 nucleotides read TGTGCCAGCTCACCACGTTACTCCTACGAGCAGTACTTC.

This chain links TRBV7-9 with TRBJ2-7, with D perhaps TRBD2 (7 bases). The CDR3 contains 15 residues. CDR1 and CDR2 from the germline V gene are SEHNR and FQNEAQ (reference sequence). Trimming cost V 5 bases and J 0 bases, with 14 bases left between them. CDR3 sequence: CASSPRGAYSYEQYF. The CDR3 nucleotides are TGTGCCAGCAGCCCTCGGGGGGCTTACTCCTACGAGCAGTACTTC.

V and J are TRBV19 and TRBJ1-5; a possible D gene is TRBD1 (5 bases). The CDR3 runs 16 residues. CDR1 is LNHDA and CDR2 is SQIVND in the germline V gene (reference sequence). Between the trimmed V and J ends, which lost 8 bases and 5 bases, there was a span of 22 bases. In nucleotides, the CDR3 is TGTGCCAGTGTCAAGGGCGGGGGAGGATTGGATCAGCCCCAGCATTTT. It translates to CASVKGGGGLDQPQHF.

V usage is TRBV9 and J usage is TRBJ1-2, with D perhaps TRBD1 (5 bases). V shed 4 bases and J shed 7 bases, with 17 bases lying between them. Germline CDR1 and CDR2: SGDLS and YYNGEE. The CDR3 is 14 residues long. CDR3 region: CASSTISRTSGYTF. The CDR3 DNA follows: TGTGCCAGCAGCACAATCTCCCGGACAAGTGGCTACACCTTC.

The chain recombines TRBV28 with TRBJ1-2; D may be TRBD1 (6 bases). CDR1 and CDR2 (germline): MDHEN, SYDVKM. Trimming pared 3 bases from V and 8 bases from J, leaving 25 bases between. This CDR3 has 17 residues. The CDR3 protein is CASSLSPLETGLRGYTF. CDR3 coding DNA: TGTGCCAGCAGTTTGAGCCCTCTAGAAACAGGGTTGAGGGGCTACACCTTC.